The present T cell receptor (beta chain) was sequenced within a study of T cell repertoires and leukemia-associated antigens (dated by TCRdb to between 2018 and 2021). Notes on the research overall: Each sample yielded about 5.1 to 7 million read pairs and roughly 3.3 to 5.0 million effective reads, 15 million to 20 million effective reads overall. Using in vitro peptide stimulation of healthy T cells, the study set out to figure out what antigen is recognized by a TCR Vbeta21 clone that had previously been found in CML patients.

The germline ends are 9 bases apart after V is trimmed by 0 bases and J by 12 bases. CDR1 and CDR2 were assigned from the germline V gene (reference sequence) as GTSNPN and SVGIG. The CDR3 holds 11 amino acids from the cysteine to the phenylalanine. Only the CDR3 region is kept as DNA, spanning 33 bases read in frame from base 1. CD3+ T cells were initially rested overnight at roughly 2.7 million cells/mL in RPMI 1640 lacking fetal bovine serum. MACS immunomagnetic beads were used, per the manufacturer's instructions, to isolate CD3+ T cells from PBMCs. Results and caveats for the whole study, not just this receptor: The antigen specificity and function of the expanded clones were not directly tested and needed further investigation. Numbers of Vbeta genes (around 66), Jbeta genes (approximately 15), VDJ rearrangements and unique CDR3s did not differ significantly among the four groups.

Total RNA was extracted from the cultured T cells with TRIzol reagent. TCRbeta libraries were amplified from RNA by 5' rapid amplification of cDNA ends (5'RACE). Before sequencing, Qubit, an Agilent instrument, and quantitative PCR were used to check library concentration and integrity. Qualified libraries were sequenced on Illumina HiSeq or MiSeq by a commercial service provider. From the authors' description of their analysis: MiXCR version 1.8.2 was used to identify TCR sequences in each sample. To qualify, a clone needed a CDR3 longer than four amino acids, an in-frame nucleotide length, and no stop codon. A read containing the complete CDR3 structure was defined as an effective read. RT-PCR with 24 Vbeta primers, GeneScan spectratyping, and Sanger sequencing were used to validate the expanded clones. In TCRdb, the public reads were trimmed at Q25 with fastp and aligned with MiXCR, with productive beta chains retained. Here each entry gathers all rows of one CDR3 protein and keeps the most common genes and DNA. TCRdb, not the original authors, processed these V and J calls. The sample includes roughly 13,000 distinct CDR3 sequences, with approximately 42% observed a single time. 9.2% of the sample rests with the top ten.

Regarding this clonotype: Its antigen is not yet known. No per-base quality is available; no much larger clone lies one base away.

The origin of this receptor is a female donor in good health. The sequencing input was CD3+ T cells sorted from blood and cultured. The chain was built from TRBV30 and TRBJ2-1; no D gene can be assigned with confidence. The nucleotides are TGTGCCTGGAGTGTGGGGTGGGGGCAGTTCTTC. Translated, it gives CAWSVGWGQFF.